These 2 T cell receptor beta chains came from one sample sequenced in a study of post-analysis software for immune sequencing data (dated by TCRdb to between 2014 and 2017). Libraries were constructed by PCR. The data were produced on an Illumina HiSeq 2500. To reduce PCR and sequencing biases, unique molecular identifiers were built into the TCR beta cDNA libraries. TCRdb itself trimmed the public reads at Q25 with fastp, ran MiXCR and retained productive beta chains. A single entry per CDR3 protein holds the most common genes and DNA from its merged rows. The sample table lists about 160,000 distinct CDR3 sequences, about 37% of them with a count of one. The top ten clones comprise roughly 28% of the sample. Sample time point, as interpreted from the label and publication: second blood draw from one MS patient after hematopoietic stem cell transplantation. This sample comprised blood, obtained after autologous hematopoietic stem cell transplantation. The receptors derive from a girl between 5 and 17 years old with multiple sclerosis. Donor details come from another sample of the same person, matched by shared clones.

This clonotype was seen a handful of times. The V and J genes are TRBV20-1 and TRBJ2-7; TRBD2 agrees at 8 bases. Losses at the gene ends were 7 bases for V and 4 bases for J; bases not matched to a gene: 12. Germline CDR1 DFQATT, CDR2 SNEGSKA (reference sequence). CDR3 length equals 14 residues. CDR3: CSESATGGNYEQYF. The CDR3 DNA is TGCAGTGAAAGCGCCACGGGGGGGAATTACGAGCAGTACTTC.

V and J are TRBV12-3 or TRBV12-4 and TRBJ2-1; no clear D gene. The CDR3 is 12 residues long. Deletions cut 6 bases from V and 13 bases from J, with 16 bases between. DNA of the CDR3: TGTGCCAGCAGCCTATCTCATAGGAGACAGTTCTTC. Translation gives CASSLSHRRQFF.